The 19 T cell receptor beta chains below come from one sample, sequenced in a study of blood T cell repertoires in COVID-19. Measured with immunoSEQ multiplex PCR; TCRdb has only the in-frame clones, and not every one. This sample has approximately 190,000 clones, with around 80% found just once. Sequencing was performed on peripheral blood. These receptors were obtained from a man aged 30 to 45 with active or convalescent COVID-19.

This chain joins TRBV7-3 and TRBJ2-3, with TRBD2 matching 15 bases. From germline, CDR1 is SGHTA and CDR2 FQGTGA. The CDR3 runs to 17 residues. The ends lost 5 bases at V and 2 bases at J; junction bases unmatched: 5. The CDR3 DNA reads TGTGCCAGCAGCCCAGGGACTAGCGGGGGGATCACAGATACGCAGTATTTT. This translates into CASSPGTSGGITDTQYF.

V and J are TRBV5-1 and TRBJ2-7; 9 bases agree with TRBD1. CDR1 is SGHRS, CDR2 YFSETQ, per germline. CDR3 size: 14 residues. Trimming at V came to 3 bases and at J to 5 bases, leaving 6 bases not matched to a gene. The chain's CDR3 is CASSSGQGSDEQYF. The CDR3 DNA reads TGCGCCAGCAGCTCGGGACAGGGATCGGACGAGCAGTACTTC. Using reference TRBV5-1 and TRBJ2-7 for the parts outside the CDR3, the full variable domain is KAGVTQTPRYLIKTRGQQVTLSCSPISGHRSVSWYQQTPGQGLQFLFEYFSETQRNKGNFPGRFSGRQFSNSRSEMNVSTLELGDSALYLCASSSGQGSDEQYFGPGTRLTVT.

The chain recombines TRBV6-5 with TRBJ2-2, with D perhaps TRBD2 (5 bases). This CDR3 comprises 15 residues. The V end was cut by 11 bases, the J end by 1 base, with 17 bases between. In germline, CDR1 is MNHEY, CDR2 SVGAGI. The CDR3 spells CAGLTGRGNTGELFF. The CDR3 bases are TGTGCCGGACTGACGGGGAGAGGGAACACCGGGGAGCTGTTTTTT.

V usage is TRBV2 and J usage is TRBJ2-7, with 7 positions matching TRBD2. This CDR3 has 15 amino acids. Per germline, CDR1 SNHLY and CDR2 FYNNEI. Unmatched junction bases numbered 10, after V lost 6 bases and J lost 2 bases. The CDR3 reads CASRGSGEDPYEQYV. Written as DNA, the CDR3 is TGTGCCAGCAGAGGGAGCGGGGAAGACCCCTACGAGCAGTACGTC.

This clone was detected a few times. This rearrangement joins TRBV5-1 to TRBJ1-4; D is perhaps TRBD1 (5 bases). The germline CDR1 and CDR2 sequences are SGHRS and YFSETQ. V dropped 0 bases and J dropped 4 bases, with 13 bases sitting between them. The CDR3 totals 16 residues. CDR3 DNA: TGCGCCAGCAGCTTGGCCCCAGGGCGGGGTAATGAAAAACTGTTTTTT. Its protein product is CASSLAPGRGNEKLFF.

The V and J genes are TRBV6-5 and TRBJ1-1, with D perhaps TRBD1 (5 bases). V was clipped by 2 bases and J by 3 bases, with 13 bases between them. CDR1 and CDR2 (germline): MNHEY, SVGAGI. There are 15 residues in the CDR3. The CDR3 DNA follows: TGTGCCAGCAGTTACGCAGCGGGGGACCACACTGAAGCTTTCTTT. It codes for CASSYAAGDHTEAFF.

The chain recombines TRBV6-5 with TRBJ2-2, with TRBD2 matching 7 bases. CDR1 MNHEY and CDR2 SVGAGI come from the germline V gene. The V segment lost 7 bases and the J segment 9 bases; nucleotides outside the gene matches: 8. This CDR3 contains 13 residues. The CDR3 DNA follows: TGTGCCAGCACCTCGGGAGGAGGGAGGGAGCTGTTTTTT. The encoded protein is CASTSGGGRELFF.

V and J are TRBV9 and TRBJ2-3; 11 bases agree with TRBD2. The CDR3 loop spans 17 amino acids. CDR1 is SGDLS and CDR2 is YYNGEE in the germline V gene. V gave up 3 bases and J gave up 6 bases; unmatched junction bases: 12. For the CDR3, the DNA is TGTGCCAGCAGCGCCCGTCGTAGCGGGGGGGCCGATGATACGCAGTATTTT. The encoded protein is CASSARRSGGADDTQYF.

This clone showed up just a few times. The J gene is TRBJ2-7, the V gene TRBV7-9; TRBD2 matches 10 bases. Germline V gives CDR1 SEHNR, CDR2 FQNEAQ (reference sequence). V was pared by 5 bases and J by 7 bases, with 5 bases of the junction left unmatched. The CDR3 covers 13 residues. The chain's CDR3 is CASSTGLADEQYF. The CDR3 DNA is TGTGCCAGCAGCACCGGACTAGCGGATGAGCAGTACTTC. Drawing the rest from reference TRBV7-9 and TRBJ2-7, the complete variable domain is DTGVSQNPRHKITKRGQNVTFRCDPISEHNRLYWYRQTLGQGPEFLTYFQNEAQLEKSRLLSDRFSAERPKGSFSTLEIQRTEQGDSAMYLCASSTGLADEQYFGPGTRLTVT.

This clone has a single count. This chain uses TRBV6-5 with TRBJ1-2; D is unclear. V was clipped by 6 bases and J by 4 bases, with 15 bases between them. This CDR3 is built from 14 residues. The V gene's germline CDR1 is MNHEY and CDR2 SVGAGI. The CDR3 spells CASSDPRTLYGYTF. The CDR3 DNA reads as TGTGCCAGCAGCGACCCTAGAACGCTCTATGGCTACACCTTC.

This clone was seen just once. CDR3 bases: TGTGCCAGCACCCCATTGGGACAGGGGATAGGAAAACTGTTTTTT. This encodes CASTPLGQGIGKLFF. The V gene is TRBV2, the J gene TRBJ1-4, with 10 positions matching TRBD1. Germline CDR1 is SNHLY and CDR2 is FYNNEI. The CDR3 spans 15 residues. Germline trimming cut 7 bases from V and 10 bases from J; bases unmatched to any gene: 12.

The chain links TRBV5-1 to TRBJ2-3, with 11 bases lining up with TRBD1. Germline CDR1 reads SGHRS; CDR2 reads YFSETQ. The CDR3 extends over 14 amino acids. V was clipped by 4 bases and J by 4 bases; unmatched bases: 2. CDR3 loop: CASSRGQGADTQYF. CDR3 sequence (DNA): TGCGCCAGCAGCCGGGGACAGGGGGCAGATACGCAGTATTTT.

This clone was picked up many times. This chain joins TRBV20-1 and TRBJ2-7, with 7 nucleotides matching TRBD1. Germline CDR1 DFQATT, CDR2 SNEGSKA (reference sequence). CDR3 length: 13 residues. After removal of 3 bases from V and 2 bases from J, the junction contained 4 bases not matched to a gene. CDR3 DNA sequence: TGCAGTGCTAGTCCAGGGGGAGCCTACGAGCAGTACTTC. It specifies CSASPGGAYEQYF.

The chain joins TRBV10-3 to TRBJ2-2; 13 bases align to TRBD2. V shed 6 bases and J 4 bases; nucleotides not matched to a gene: 5. The CDR3 totals 16 residues. The V gene's germline CDR1 is ENHRY and CDR2 SYGVKD. In DNA form, the CDR3 reads TGTGCCATCAGGCTAGGGACTAGCGGGGTCACCGGGGAGCTGTTTTTT. This sequence encodes CAIRLGTSGVTGELFF.

The chain uses TRBV6-1 and TRBJ2-1; 7 bases map to TRBD1. The CDR3 covers 15 residues. Germline CDR1 MNHNS, CDR2 SASEGT. Germline trimming cut 2 bases from V and 0 bases from J; bases unmatched to any gene: 1. CDR3 loop: CASSEPGGSYNEQFF. In DNA form, the CDR3 reads TGTGCCAGCAGTGAACCAGGGGGCTCCTACAATGAGCAGTTCTTC.

The rearrangement links TRBV19 to TRBJ1-1; D remains unclear. Deletions cut 3 bases from V and 0 bases from J, with 5 bases between. The CDR3 consists of 13 residues. CDR1 LNHDA and CDR2 SQIVND come from the germline V gene (reference sequence). The CDR3 bases are TGTGCCAGTAGTATCCAGGTGAACACTGAAGCTTTCTTT. Amino acids: CASSIQVNTEAFF.

V gene TRBV3-1 (or the pseudogene TRBV3-2) combines with J gene TRBJ2-1; the match to TRBD2 covers 7 bases. The trim removed 4 bases at V and 8 bases at J, leaving 11 bases unmatched. In germline, CDR1 is LGHDT, CDR2 YNNKEL (reference sequence). The CDR3 extends over 15 amino acids. CDR3 loop: CASSPRRGEFYEQFF. The CDR3 DNA follows: TGTGCCAGCAGCCCGCGTCGGGGGGAGTTCTATGAGCAGTTCTTC.

V usage is TRBV18 and J usage is TRBJ1-2, with TRBD1 identical over 9 bases. The CDR3 loop spans 15 amino acids. Germline trimming cut 3 bases from V and 2 bases from J; bases unmatched to any gene: 4. Germline assignment: CDR1 KGHSH and CDR2 LQKENI. The DNA of the CDR3 is TGTGCCAGCTCACCGGGGGGACAGGGCAACTATGGCTACACCTTC. It is translated as CASSPGGQGNYGYTF.

The V gene is TRBV19, the J gene TRBJ1-5, with 7 positions matching TRBD1. V shed 7 bases and J 6 bases; nucleotides not matched to a gene: 12. Germline lookup yields CDR1 LNHDA and CDR2 SQIVND (reference sequence). The CDR3 spans 15 residues. CDR3 region: CASTPGGGGSQPQHF. The CDR3 nucleotides read TGTGCCAGTACCCCGGGAGGGGGCGGGAGTCAGCCCCAGCATTTT.